This TCR beta chain was recorded in a study of blood T cell repertoires in COVID-19. Study summary: Material from acute and convalescent COVID-19 was sourced from the United States, Italy and Spain.

With V trimmed by 5 bases and J by 5 bases, 5 bases remained unmatched. Germline lookup yields CDR1 WNHNN and CDR2 SYGVQD (reference sequence). The CDR3 spans 13 residues. This clone was seen once. The data were produced by immunoSEQ multiplex PCR, yet TCRdb's version contains in-frame clones alone and is incomplete. The sample lists more than 85,000 clones, 82% occurring once. The rearrangement uses TRBV10-1 and TRBJ2-5; 7 bases agree with TRBD2. This TCR was recovered from a woman older than 75 with acute or convalescent COVID-19. Material: peripheral blood. CDR3 sequence: CASSPGGGETQYF. CDR3 nucleotide sequence: TGCGCCAGCAGTCCGGGGGGAGGGGAGACCCAGTACTTC.